These T cell receptor beta chains were read from a single sample in a study of human T cells and chemical hapten exposure. One entry per CDR3 protein results from TCRdb running MiXCR on the RACE reads. Of tens of thousands of distinct CDR3 sequences in the sample, approximately 5% are singletons; the top ten hold 10% to 15%. The sample taken for sequencing was whole blood. The receptors stem from a human donor in good health. Some clones in this sample may be carry-over from other donors' samples. CDR3s include the opening cysteine and the closing phenylalanine or tryptophan. D genes are given only for firm matches. Size values are once, few and many counts, or a class for expanded clones, and some rows have none.

clone_size j_call v_call d_call cdr3_nt cdr3_aa
. TRBJ1-1 TRBV5-1 . TGCGCCAGCAGCTTGAACCAGGACCTTGAAGCTTTCTTT CASSLNQDLEAFF
medium-sized TRBJ1-1 TRBV29-1 . TGCAGCGTTGGACCTGGTTGGGCGATGAACACTGAAGCTTTCTTT CSVGPGWAMNTEAFF
few TRBJ1-3 TRBV30 . TGTGCCTGGAGCTCAGGACAACCTGCGGACACCATATATTTT CAWSSGQPADTIYF
. TRBJ1-4 TRBV5-1 TRBD1 TGCGCCAGCAGCGAGGGGACAGGCACTAATGAAAAACTGTTTTTT CASSEGTGTNEKLFF
many TRBJ2-7 TRBV3-1 . TGTGCCAGCAGCCAAGGGGCAGGGACCTTC CASSQGAGTF
many TRBJ2-1 TRBV2 TRBD2 TGTGCCAGCAATTTAGCGGGCGATGAGCAGTTCTTC CASNLAGDEQFF
many TRBJ2-2 TRBV7-2 . TGTGCCAGCAGCTTAGGAGGGGCGGTCACCGGGGAGCTGTTTTTT CASSLGGAVTGELFF
few TRBJ1-5 TRBV6-2/TRBV6-3 . TGTGCCAGCAGTTACTCGATGGAGGTTCAGCCCCAGCATTTT CASSYSMEVQPQHF
many TRBJ2-7 TRBV4-1 . TGCGCCAGCAGCCAAGATGGGGTATCGAGTGGCGAGCAGTACTTC CASSQDGVSSGEQYF
few TRBJ2-5 TRBV7-2 . TGTGCCAGCAGCTTATACACTGAGACCCAGTACTTC CASSLYTETQYF
. TRBJ1-5 TRBV24-1 . TGTGCCACCAGTGCGGCGGACGGTCCCAGAAGCAATCAGCCCCAGCATTTT CATSAADGPRSNQPQHF
few TRBJ1-1 TRBV6-2/TRBV6-3 . TGTGCCAGCAGTTACGGAGGAGACGGCCCTGAAGCTTTCTTT CASSYGGDGPEAFF
many TRBJ1-4 TRBV30 . TGTGCCTGGAGTACGACAGTTGCAACTAATGAAAAACTGTTTTTT CAWSTTVATNEKLFF
many TRBJ2-3 TRBV6-4 TRBD1 TGTGCCAGCAGTGACCGGACAGACCACAGGGGTACGCAGTATTTT CASSDRTDHRGTQYF
many TRBJ2-3 TRBV28 TRBD1 TGTGCCAGCAGTTTCGACAGGGGCGGCACAGATACGCAGTATTTT CASSFDRGGTDTQYF
. TRBJ1-5 TRBV5-4 TRBD1 TGTGCCAGCAGCTTCGGGGGACAGCCTAATCAGCCCCAGCATTTT CASSFGGQPNQPQHF
many TRBJ1-2 TRBV4-3 . TGCGCCAGCAGCCAAGAGGGGCAGGAAGATGGCTACACCTTC CASSQEGQEDGYTF
. TRBJ1-1 TRBV2 . TGTGCCAGCAGTGAAAAAGGGAGAACTGAAGCTTTCTTT CASSEKGRTEAFF
many TRBJ2-3 TRBV7-2 TRBD2 TGTGCCAGCAGCTTGGGACTAGCGGAAAGCACAGATACGCAGTATTTT CASSLGLAESTDTQYF
few TRBJ2-3 TRBV2 TRBD2 TGTGCCAGCAGTGATGCCTGGGGGACTAGCGGGATCACAGATACGCAGTATTTT CASSDAWGTSGITDTQYF
few TRBJ2-1 TRBV5-1 . TGCGCCAGCAGCTTGGCCCCGAACAATGAGCAGTTCTTC CASSLAPNNEQFF
. TRBJ2-7 TRBV20-1 TRBD1 TGCAGTGCACGACAGGGGGTCTACGAGCAGTACTTC CSARQGVYEQYF
. TRBJ1-6 TRBV6-1 . TGTGCCAGCAGTGAATATTTCGGGCGGGTAAATTCACCCCTCCACTTT CASSEYFGRVNSPLHF
few TRBJ1-1 TRBV6-2/TRBV6-3 TRBD1 TGTGCCAGCAGCCCCGTTTCAGGGGGCAGAATAGAAGCTTTCTTT CASSPVSGGRIEAFF
many TRBJ2-2 TRBV6-1 . TGTGCCAGCAGTTCCTACGGGGGGCACCGGAACACCGGGGAGCTGTTTTTT CASSSYGGHRNTGELFF
many TRBJ2-5 TRBV5-1 . TGCGCCAGCAGTATAATCTTCGGACGCCAAGAGACCCAGTACTTC CASSIIFGRQETQYF
. TRBJ2-1 TRBV19 . TGTGCCAGTAGTATAGCGGACCTCAATGAGCAGTTCTTC CASSIADLNEQFF